In this sample, the clone carrying this TCR beta chain turned up many times. Preparation of the TCRbeta library involved a method that used unique molecular identifiers. One entry per CDR3 protein, called by TCRdb with MiXCR from the PCR reads. The data contain 200,000 to 300,000 distinct CDR3 sequences, about 12% of them singletons. Germline assignment: CDR1 MDHEN and CDR2 SYDVKM. The V end lost 2 bases, the J end lost 3 bases, and 11 bases lay between the germline ends. The CDR3 runs to 15 residues. This specimen comes from a study of T-cell reconstitution after alpha-beta-depleted transplantation in children.

The sample in question was PBMCs from the stem cell graft donor, obtained from the stem cell graft. The source of this sequence is a human donor who donated a stem cell graft to a child with acute lymphoblastic leukemia. The chain combines TRBV28 with TRBJ2-1; D is ambiguous. The CDR3 bases are TGTGCCAGCAGTTTAGGTGGCAAATTCTACAATGAGCAGTTCTTC. It is translated as CASSLGGKFYNEQFF.